This TCR beta chain comes out of a study of cytomegalovirus exposure and HLA in healthy donors. Deletions cut 4 bases from V and 4 bases from J, with 15 bases between. CDR1 is SGHTS, CDR2 YDEGEE, per germline. The CDR3 runs to 15 residues. The PCR had 60 Vbeta and 13 Jbeta primers. The data were produced by immunoSEQ multiplex PCR, yet TCRdb's version contains in-frame clones alone and is incomplete. Counted here are around 100,000 clones, 70% to 90% occurring once; the ten biggest clones make up 2% to 3%. The genes are TRBV5-8 and TRBJ2-1, with D possibly TRBD2 on 8 matching bases. Sequenced input: PBMCs. The sequence was obtained from a man aged 35 to 55 in good health and CMV-seronegative. CDR3 residues: CASSGGQRGYNEQFF. CDR3 nucleotide sequence: TGTGCCAGCAGCGGGGGACAGCGGGGGTACAATGAGCAGTTCTTC.